This record concerns one T cell receptor beta chain sequence. The data are from a study of CD8+ T cells in alopecia areata. J lost 7 bases, V lost 5 bases, and 11 bases had no gene match. This CDR3 region has 16 residues. Germline values: CDR1 SNHLY, CDR2 FYNNEI. RNA was isolated and reverse transcribed to cDNA, the sequencing template. Using immunoSEQ multiplex PCR, the repertoire was profiled, and TCRdb retains in-frame clones only, with some absent. Of some 240,000 clones in the sample, roughly 57% are singletons; the top ten hold 0.45%. The material sequenced was CD4+ T cells sorted from blood, taken at week 0. The chain is built from TRBV2 and TRBJ2-2; 9 nucleotides agree with TRBD1. The receptor was derived from a human donor with alopecia areata. The CDR3 spells CASSLQRGQGGGELFF. The CDR3 DNA follows: TGTGCCAGCAGTTTACAAAGGGGACAGGGCGGCGGGGAGCTGTTTTTT. Variable domain in full (rest from reference TRBV2 and TRBJ2-2): EPEVTQTPSHQVTQMGQEVILRCVPISNHLYFYWYRQILGQKVEFLVSFYNNEISEKSEIFDDQFSVERPDGSNFTLKIRSTKLEDSAMYFCASSLQRGQGGGELFFGEGSRLTVL.